The sequence of this TCR beta chain was determined in a study of blood T cell repertoires in COVID-19. Turning to the study itself: The samples span acute and convalescent COVID-19 from the United States, Italy and Spain. T cells, B-cell-depleted T cells, or PBMCs provided the cDNA or gDNA that served as material.

As handled by the study authors: How many nucleated cells were present was estimated from reference gene primer amplification. The table came from immunoSEQ multiplex PCR; TCRdb's copy has only in-frame clones and leaves some out. The DNA gave D and trimming, while V, J and clone size come from that table. Of a few hundred thousand clones detected, over 75% appear once; the ten largest clones hold 2.2%. Participants were placed into cohorts based on the clinical history they reported. CDR3 length equals 16 residues. Trimming took off 8 bases at V and 0 bases at J, with 18 bases between the two ends. The germline V gene encodes CDR1 SGHRS and CDR2 YFSETQ.

The source is a man between 25 and 39 years old who had recovered from COVID-19. The gene calls are TRBV5-1 and TRBJ1-3; TRBD1 is a possible D gene (5 bases). Specimen: PBMCs or T cells enriched from blood (not recorded which). Here the CDR3 DNA reads TGCGCCAGTCGTGATGGGGCAACCCACTCTGGAAACACCATATATTTT. It codes for CASRDGATHSGNTIYF.